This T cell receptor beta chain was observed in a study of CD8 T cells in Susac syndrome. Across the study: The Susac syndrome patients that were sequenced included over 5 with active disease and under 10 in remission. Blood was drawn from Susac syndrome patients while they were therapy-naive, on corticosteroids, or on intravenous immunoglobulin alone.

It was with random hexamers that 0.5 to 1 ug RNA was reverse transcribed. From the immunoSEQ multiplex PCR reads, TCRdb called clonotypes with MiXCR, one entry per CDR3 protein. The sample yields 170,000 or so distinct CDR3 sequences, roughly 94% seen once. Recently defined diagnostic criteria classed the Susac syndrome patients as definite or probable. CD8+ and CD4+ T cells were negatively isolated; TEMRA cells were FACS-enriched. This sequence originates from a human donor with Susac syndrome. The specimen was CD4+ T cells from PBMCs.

CDR3 in amino acids: CASSLDNPRGQSPGELFF. CDR3 nucleotides: TGTGCCAGCAGCTTGGACAACCCCCGCGGCCAGTCACCCGGGGAGCTGTTTTTT. J is TRBJ2-2 and V is TRBV5-4; D is unclear. Trimming cost V 0 bases and J 6 bases, with 21 bases left between them. CDR3 size: 18 residues. Germline assignment: CDR1 SGHNT and CDR2 YYREEE (reference sequence).